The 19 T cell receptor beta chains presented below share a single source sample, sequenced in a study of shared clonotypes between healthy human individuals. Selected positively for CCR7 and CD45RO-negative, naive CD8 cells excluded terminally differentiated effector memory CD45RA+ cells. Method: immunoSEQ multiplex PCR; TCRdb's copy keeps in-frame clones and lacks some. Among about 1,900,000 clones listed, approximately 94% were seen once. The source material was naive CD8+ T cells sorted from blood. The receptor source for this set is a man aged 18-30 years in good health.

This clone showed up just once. In DNA, the CDR3 is TGTGCCAGCAGTTATGATCTGGGCGAGCCCCAGCATTTT. Its protein is CASSYDLGEPQHF. The gene calls are TRBV6-6 and TRBJ1-5; D is unclear. The germline gives CDR1 MNHNY, CDR2 SVGAGI (reference sequence). V lost 3 bases and J lost 8, with 11 bases in between. This CDR3 spans 13 amino acids.

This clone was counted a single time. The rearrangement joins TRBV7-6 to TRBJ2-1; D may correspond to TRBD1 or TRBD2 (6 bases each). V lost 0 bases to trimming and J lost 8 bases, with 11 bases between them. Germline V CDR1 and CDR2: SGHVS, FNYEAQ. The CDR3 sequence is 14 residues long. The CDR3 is CASSLALGGHEQFF. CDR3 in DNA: TGTGCCAGCAGCTTAGCACTCGGGGGCCATGAGCAGTTCTTC.

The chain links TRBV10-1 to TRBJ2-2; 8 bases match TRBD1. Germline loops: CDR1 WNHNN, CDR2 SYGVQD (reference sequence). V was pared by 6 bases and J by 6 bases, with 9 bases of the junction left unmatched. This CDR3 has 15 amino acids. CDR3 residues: CASRTGTGGAGELFF. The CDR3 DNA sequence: TGCGCCAGCAGAACCGGGACAGGAGGGGCCGGGGAGCTGTTTTTT.

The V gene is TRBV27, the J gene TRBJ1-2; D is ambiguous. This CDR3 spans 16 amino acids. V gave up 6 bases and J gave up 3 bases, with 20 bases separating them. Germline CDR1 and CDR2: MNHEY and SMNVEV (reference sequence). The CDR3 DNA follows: TGTGCCAGCAGCCTAATGGGCTCGGGCAGAGACTATGGCTACACCTTC. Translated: CASSLMGSGRDYGYTF.

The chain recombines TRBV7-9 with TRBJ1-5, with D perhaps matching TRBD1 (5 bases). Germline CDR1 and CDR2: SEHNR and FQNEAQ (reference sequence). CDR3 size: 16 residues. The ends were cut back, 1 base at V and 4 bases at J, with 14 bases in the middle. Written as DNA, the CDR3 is TGTGCCAGCAGCTTAGTGGGTGCAGGGAAAAATCAGCCCCAGCATTTT. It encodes CASSLVGAGKNQPQHF.

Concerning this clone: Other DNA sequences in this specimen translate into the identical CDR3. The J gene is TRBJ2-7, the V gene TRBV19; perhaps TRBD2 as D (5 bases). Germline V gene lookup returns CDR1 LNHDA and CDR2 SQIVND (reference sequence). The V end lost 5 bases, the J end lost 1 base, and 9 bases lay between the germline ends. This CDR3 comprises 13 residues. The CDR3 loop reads CASSLRDSYEQYF. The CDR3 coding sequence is TGTGCCAGTAGTTTACGGGATTCCTACGAGCAGTACTTC.

The CDR3 DNA sequence: TGTGCCAGCAGCCCCTCTGGACAGTCCTACGAGCAGTACTTC. It codes for CASSPSGQSYEQYF. The V and J genes are TRBV7-3 and TRBJ2-7, with D possibly matching TRBD1 (6 bases). Germline V gene data show CDR1 as SGHTA and CDR2 as FQGTGA. The CDR3 is made up of 14 amino acids. The germline V and J ends were trimmed by 5 bases and 1 base, with 12 bases remaining between them.

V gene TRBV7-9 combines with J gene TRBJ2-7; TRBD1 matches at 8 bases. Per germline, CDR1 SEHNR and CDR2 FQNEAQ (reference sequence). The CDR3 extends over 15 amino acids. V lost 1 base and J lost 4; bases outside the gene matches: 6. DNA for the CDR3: TGTGCCAGCAGCTTAGGCCAGGGGGCGAAGTACGAGCAGTACTTC. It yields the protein CASSLGQGAKYEQYF.

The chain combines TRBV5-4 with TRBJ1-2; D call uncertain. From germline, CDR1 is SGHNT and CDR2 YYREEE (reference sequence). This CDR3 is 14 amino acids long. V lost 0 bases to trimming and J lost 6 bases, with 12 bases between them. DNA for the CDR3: TGTGCCAGCAGCTTGGCCGTGGGTCTGGATGGCTACACCTTC. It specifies CASSLAVGLDGYTF. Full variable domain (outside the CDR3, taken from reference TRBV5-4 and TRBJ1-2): ETGVTQSPTHLIKTRGQQVTLRCSSQSGHNTVSWYQQALGQGPQFIFQYYREEENGRGNFPPRFSGLQFPNYSSELNVNALELDDSALYLCASSLAVGLDGYTFGSGTRLTVV.

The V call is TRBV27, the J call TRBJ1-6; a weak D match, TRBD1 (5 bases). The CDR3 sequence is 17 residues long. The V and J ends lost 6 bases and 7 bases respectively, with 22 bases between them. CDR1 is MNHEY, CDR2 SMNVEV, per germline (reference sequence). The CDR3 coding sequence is TGTGCCAGCAGCCGAGCCGGGTCTGGGGGTGGCAATTCACCCCTCCACTTT. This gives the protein CASSRAGSGGGNSPLHF.

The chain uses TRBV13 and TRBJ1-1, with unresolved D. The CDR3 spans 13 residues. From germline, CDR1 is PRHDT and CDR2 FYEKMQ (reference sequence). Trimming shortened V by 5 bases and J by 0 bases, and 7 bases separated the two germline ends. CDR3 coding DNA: TGTGCCAGCAGCACCAGCATGAACACTGAAGCTTTCTTT. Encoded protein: CASSTSMNTEAFF.

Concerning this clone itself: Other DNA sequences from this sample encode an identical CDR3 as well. The DNA for the CDR3 is TGTGCCAGCAGCTTAGCGGGGTTCTACGAGCAGTACTTC. Amino acid sequence: CASSLAGFYEQYF. V usage is TRBV11-2 and J usage is TRBJ2-7; D is possibly TRBD2 (5 bases). This CDR3 spans 13 amino acids. The V gene lost 1 base and the J gene lost 3 bases, with 7 bases spanning the gap. Germline values: CDR1 SGHAT, CDR2 FQNNGV.

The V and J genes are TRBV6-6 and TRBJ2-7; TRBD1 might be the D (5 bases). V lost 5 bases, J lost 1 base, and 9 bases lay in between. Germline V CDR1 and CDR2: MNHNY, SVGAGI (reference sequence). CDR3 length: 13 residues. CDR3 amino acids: CASSDRQSYEQYF. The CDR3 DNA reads TGTGCCAGCAGTGACCGACAGTCCTACGAGCAGTACTTC.

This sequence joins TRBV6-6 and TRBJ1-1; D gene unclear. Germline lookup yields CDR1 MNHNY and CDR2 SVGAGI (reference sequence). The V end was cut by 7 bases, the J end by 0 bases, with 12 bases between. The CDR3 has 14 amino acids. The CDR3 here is CASNDGGMNTEAFF. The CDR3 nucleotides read TGTGCCAGCAATGACGGCGGGATGAACACTGAAGCTTTCTTT.

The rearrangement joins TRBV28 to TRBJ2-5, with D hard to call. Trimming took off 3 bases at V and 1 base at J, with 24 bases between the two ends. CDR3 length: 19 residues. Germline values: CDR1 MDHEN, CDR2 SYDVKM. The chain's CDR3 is CASSFADVSAGRLQETQYF. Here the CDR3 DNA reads TGTGCCAGCAGTTTTGCTGATGTGTCGGCAGGTCGACTCCAAGAGACCCAGTACTTC.

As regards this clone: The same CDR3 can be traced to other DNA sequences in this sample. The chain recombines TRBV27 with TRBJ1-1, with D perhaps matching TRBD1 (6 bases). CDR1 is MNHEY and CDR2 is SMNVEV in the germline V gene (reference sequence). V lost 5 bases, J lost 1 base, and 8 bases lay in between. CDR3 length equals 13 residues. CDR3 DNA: TGTGCCAGCAGTGTGACAGGGAACACTGAAGCTTTCTTT. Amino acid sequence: CASSVTGNTEAFF.

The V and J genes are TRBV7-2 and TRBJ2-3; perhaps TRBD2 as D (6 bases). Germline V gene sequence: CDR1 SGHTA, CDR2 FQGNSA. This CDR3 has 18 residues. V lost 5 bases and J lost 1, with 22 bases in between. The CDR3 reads CASSPLGPAGLGTDTQYF. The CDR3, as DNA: TGTGCCAGCAGCCCCTTAGGGCCCGCGGGGCTCGGCACAGATACGCAGTATTTT.

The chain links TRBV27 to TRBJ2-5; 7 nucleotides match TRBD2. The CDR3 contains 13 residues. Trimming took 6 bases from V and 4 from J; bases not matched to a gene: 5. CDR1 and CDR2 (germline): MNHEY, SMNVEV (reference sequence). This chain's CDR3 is CASSFGTTETQYF. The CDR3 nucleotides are TGTGCCAGCAGCTTCGGGACTACAGAGACCCAGTACTTC.

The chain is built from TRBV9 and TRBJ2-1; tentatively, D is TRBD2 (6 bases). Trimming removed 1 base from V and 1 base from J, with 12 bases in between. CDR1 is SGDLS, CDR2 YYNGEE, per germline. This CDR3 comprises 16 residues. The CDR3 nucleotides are TGTGCCAGCAGCGTACTAGGCGGGGTTTCCTACAATGAGCAGTTCTTC. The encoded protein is CASSVLGGVSYNEQFF.